The 17 T cell receptor beta chains below come from one sample, sequenced in a study of T cell responses to AZD1222 COVID-19 vaccine. Some clones are missing from TCRdb's copy, which holds only in-frame ones; the method was immunoSEQ multiplex PCR. This table has 75,000 to 90,000 clones, around 90% appearing once. Material: peripheral blood, obtained on day 0 of AZD1222 vaccination. The source is an adult in good health.

V is TRBV3-1 (or the pseudogene TRBV3-2) and J is TRBJ2-2; TRBD1 matches at 8 bases. V was clipped by 3 bases and J by 6 bases; unmatched bases: 15. The CDR3 sequence is 18 residues long. CDR1 and CDR2 (germline): LGHDT, YNNKEL (reference sequence). CDR3: CASSQDERTGFFSGELFF. The CDR3 bases are TGTGCCAGCAGCCAGGACGAGAGGACAGGGTTCTTTTCCGGGGAGCTGTTTTTT.

This chain uses TRBV25-1 with TRBJ1-1; D gene uncertain. CDR1 and CDR2 from the germline V gene are MGHDK and SYGVNS. Trimming took off 4 bases at V and 3 bases at J, with 12 bases between the two ends. The CDR3 sequence is 14 residues long. The CDR3 region has the DNA TGTGCCAGCAGTGCCCCGATGGGGTACACTGAAGCTTTCTTT. The encoded protein is CASSAPMGYTEAFF.

This chain connects TRBV7-9 to TRBJ1-1; 8 nucleotides line up with TRBD1. V shed 7 bases and J 1 base; nucleotides not matched to a gene: 8. This CDR3 region has 15 residues. Germline lookup yields CDR1 SEHNR and CDR2 FQNEAQ (reference sequence). The CDR3 DNA reads as TGTGCCAGCACCCCTGGTGGACAGGGGAACACTGAAGCTTTCTTT. Its protein is CASTPGGQGNTEAFF.

This rearrangement joins TRBV24-1 to TRBJ2-5; 7 bases map to TRBD1. The CDR3 covers 15 residues. The V segment lost 1 base and the J segment 5 bases; nucleotides outside the gene matches: 6. In germline, CDR1 is KGHDR, CDR2 SFDVKD. The DNA of the CDR3 is TGTGCCACCAGTGATTTTTTCCAGGGACAGGAGACCCAGTACTTC. Encoded protein: CATSDFFQGQETQYF.

The chain links TRBV2 to TRBJ2-7; 9 bases align to TRBD1. V lost 4 bases, J lost 0 bases, and 1 base stayed unmatched. CDR3 length: 14 amino acids. Germline V gene data show CDR1 as SNHLY and CDR2 as FYNNEI. Here the CDR3 DNA reads TGTGCCAGCAGTGTGGACAGGGGCTCCTACGAGCAGTACTTC. Encoded protein: CASSVDRGSYEQYF.

Here the CDR3 reads CASSFGGSVGDTQYF. The DNA of the CDR3 is TGTGCCAGCAGCTTCGGGGGTAGCGTGGGAGATACGCAGTATTTT. The J gene is TRBJ2-3, the V gene TRBV5-4; a weak D match, TRBD2 (6 bases). Trimming took 2 bases from V and 5 from J, leaving 15 bases between them. The CDR3 totals 15 residues. The germline V gene encodes CDR1 SGHNT and CDR2 YYREEE (reference sequence).

The chain recombines TRBV27 with TRBJ2-7; the D is unclear. Germline V gives CDR1 MNHEY, CDR2 SMNVEV (reference sequence). The CDR3 totals 14 residues. Trimming shortened V by 1 base and J by 0 bases, and 7 bases separated the two germline ends. The CDR3: CASSLFGLSYEQYF. CDR3 DNA: TGTGCCAGCAGTTTATTTGGTCTCTCCTACGAGCAGTACTTC.

This chain uses TRBV29-1 with TRBJ1-2; D call uncertain. This CDR3 has 13 amino acids. Germline CDR1 is SQVTM and CDR2 is ANQGSEA. Trimming shortened V by 4 bases and J by 3 bases, and 12 bases separated the two germline ends. The CDR3: CSVGSNEDYGYTF. In DNA, the CDR3 is TGCAGCGTTGGGTCGAACGAAGACTATGGCTACACCTTC.

This chain links TRBV20-1 with TRBJ1-2; 9 nucleotides match TRBD1. V shed 7 bases, J shed 7 bases, and the junction held 4 bases outside the gene matches. Germline values: CDR1 DFQATT, CDR2 SNEGSKA (reference sequence). The CDR3 consists of 11 residues. This CDR3 is CSVRDRAGYTF. CDR3 nucleotides: TGCAGTGTAAGGGACAGGGCTGGCTACACCTTC.

The V gene is TRBV27, the J gene TRBJ2-2; unclear D gene. V lost 2 bases, J lost 3 bases, and 1 base lay in between. The CDR3 is 12 residues long. In germline, CDR1 is MNHEY, CDR2 SMNVEV (reference sequence). CDR3 nucleotide sequence: TGTGCCAGCAGTTTAGACACCGGGGAGCTGTTTTTT. This gives the protein CASSLDTGELFF.

This chain connects TRBV9 to TRBJ2-7; 7 bases fit TRBD2. Germline V lookup: CDR1 SGDLS, CDR2 YYNGEE. The ends lost 0 bases at V and 6 bases at J; junction bases unmatched: 12. This CDR3 has 16 amino acids. The CDR3: CASSVEGVGGVGEQYF. CDR3 DNA: TGTGCCAGCAGCGTAGAAGGGGTGGGAGGGGTCGGCGAGCAGTACTTC.

V and J are TRBV11-1 and TRBJ1-1, with a possible D match to TRBD1 (5 bases). V was clipped by 2 bases and J by 7 bases, with 11 bases between them. CDR1 is SGHAT, CDR2 FQDESV, per germline (reference sequence). The CDR3 extends over 13 amino acids. The CDR3 loop reads CASSLPGPHEAFF. The CDR3, as DNA: TGTGCCAGCAGCTTACCGGGACCGCATGAAGCTTTCTTT.

This chain joins TRBV2 and TRBJ1-2; D remains unclear. The CDR3 covers 15 residues. Germline V gene lookup returns CDR1 SNHLY and CDR2 FYNNEI. Trimming shortened V by 2 bases and J by 0 bases, and 10 bases separated the two germline ends. The DNA for the CDR3 is TGTGCCAGCAGTGAATCTCACCAAGCTAACTATGGCTACACCTTC. This sequence encodes CASSESHQANYGYTF. The variable domain in full, completed from reference TRBV2 and TRBJ1-2, reads EPEVTQTPSHQVTQMGQEVILRCVPISNHLYFYWYRQILGQKVEFLVSFYNNEISEKSEIFDDQFSVERPDGSNFTLKIRSTKLEDSAMYFCASSESHQANYGYTFGSGTRLTVV.

The chain has TRBV19 and TRBJ1-2, with unresolved D. The CDR3 loop spans 14 amino acids. V shed 2 bases and J shed 3 bases, with 10 bases lying between them. Germline lookup yields CDR1 LNHDA and CDR2 SQIVND (reference sequence). The CDR3 DNA is TGTGCCAGTAGTATACTCGGCGAGGACTATGGCTACACCTTC. Translation: CASSILGEDYGYTF.

The chain combines TRBV30 with TRBJ2-2, with 8 bases identical to TRBD1. CDR3 size: 14 residues. Germline CDR1 and CDR2: GTSNPN and SVGIG (reference sequence). The V and J ends lost 7 bases and 3 bases, in that order; junction bases with no gene match: 7. The CDR3 nucleotides are TGTGCCTTCCCGGCAGGGGGCGACACCGGGGAGCTGTTTTTT. Its protein is CAFPAGGDTGELFF.

J is TRBJ1-1 and V is TRBV18; possible D gene TRBD1, 6 bases. CDR1 and CDR2 from the germline V gene are KGHSH and LQKENI. The length of the CDR3 is 11 residues. Trimming took 6 bases from V and 8 from J, leaving 10 bases between them. CDR3 in amino acids: CASSRGPEAFF. The CDR3 DNA follows: TGTGCCAGCTCGCGGGGGCCAGAAGCTTTCTTT.

The V gene is TRBV2, the J gene TRBJ2-7, with 8 bases identical to TRBD1. Germline V gives CDR1 SNHLY, CDR2 FYNNEI. The CDR3 loop spans 13 amino acids. Trimming at V came to 4 bases and at J to 8 bases, leaving 7 bases not matched to a gene. CDR3 nucleotides: TGTGCCAGCAGTGGCCCACAGGGGGGTAAGCAGTACTTC. The encoded protein is CASSGPQGGKQYF.